A single sample gave rise to the 4 T cell receptor beta chains below, sequenced in a study of shared clonotypes between healthy human individuals (TCRdb year 2020). The library was produced with the immunoSEQ multiplex PCR assay. TCRdb mirrors the immuneACCESS table, restricted to in-frame sequences. Some clones are absent from its copies; in checked studies, under half trace to an unresolved V gene, and the reason for the others is unknown. For this sample the table gives nearly 500,000 clones, of which around 80% were detected only once. The top ten clones comprise approximately 12% of the sample. Sequenced sample: PBMCs. The receptors here all came from a woman in her thirties or forties in good health. Some clones in this sample may be carry-over from other donors' samples.

The CDR3 region has the DNA TGTGCCACCAGCCGAAGGGGCTCTGGGGCCAACGTCCTGACTTTC. The encoded protein is CATSRRGSGANVLTF. The V gene is TRBV15, the J gene TRBJ2-6; TRBD1 might be the D (5 bases). Trimming removed 5 bases at V and 0 bases at J, with 8 bases between. CDR1 and CDR2 from the germline V gene are LNHNV and YYDKDF (reference sequence). The CDR3 spans 15 residues.

The genes are TRBV30 and TRBJ1-2; TRBD1 aligns across 7 bases. The CDR3 has 16 amino acids. J lost 5 bases, V lost 1 base, and 13 bases had no gene match. Germline CDR1 is GTSNPN and CDR2 is SVGIG (reference sequence). CDR3 loop: CAWSALLGTDRYGYTF. The CDR3 bases are TGTGCCTGGAGTGCCCTCCTTGGGACAGACAGATATGGCTACACCTTC.

This rearrangement joins TRBV5-6 to TRBJ2-7; 11 nucleotides align to TRBD2. Trimming removed 4 bases from V and 3 bases from J; junction bases left unmatched: 6. The germline V gene encodes CDR1 SGHDT and CDR2 YYEEEE. The CDR3 consists of 15 residues. The CDR3 loop reads CASSVYGTSGYEQYF. The CDR3 nucleotides read TGTGCCAGCAGCGTGTACGGGACTAGCGGCTACGAGCAGTACTTC.

CDR3 nucleotides: TGTGCCAGCAGTGGGGGAGGGCCGGACACTGAAGCTTTCTTT. Translating it yields CASSGGGPDTEAFF. V usage is TRBV2 and J usage is TRBJ1-1, with D hard to call. The germline CDR1 and CDR2 sequences are SNHLY and FYNNEI. This CDR3 spans 14 amino acids. V was shortened by 4 bases and J by 3 bases, with 12 bases between the two germline ends.